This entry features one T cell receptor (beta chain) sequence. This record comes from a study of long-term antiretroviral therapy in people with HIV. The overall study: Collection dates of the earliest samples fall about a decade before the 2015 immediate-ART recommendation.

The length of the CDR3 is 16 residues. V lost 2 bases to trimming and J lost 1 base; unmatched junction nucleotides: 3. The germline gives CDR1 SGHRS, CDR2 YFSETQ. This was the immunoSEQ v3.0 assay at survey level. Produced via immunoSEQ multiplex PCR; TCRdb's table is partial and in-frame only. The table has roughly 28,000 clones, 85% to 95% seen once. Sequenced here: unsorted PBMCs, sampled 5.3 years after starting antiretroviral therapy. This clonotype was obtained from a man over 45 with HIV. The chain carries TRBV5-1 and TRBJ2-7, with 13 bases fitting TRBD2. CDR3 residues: CASSLGGLAGSYEQYF. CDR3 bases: TGCGCCAGCAGCTTAGGGGGACTAGCGGGATCCTACGAGCAGTACTTC.